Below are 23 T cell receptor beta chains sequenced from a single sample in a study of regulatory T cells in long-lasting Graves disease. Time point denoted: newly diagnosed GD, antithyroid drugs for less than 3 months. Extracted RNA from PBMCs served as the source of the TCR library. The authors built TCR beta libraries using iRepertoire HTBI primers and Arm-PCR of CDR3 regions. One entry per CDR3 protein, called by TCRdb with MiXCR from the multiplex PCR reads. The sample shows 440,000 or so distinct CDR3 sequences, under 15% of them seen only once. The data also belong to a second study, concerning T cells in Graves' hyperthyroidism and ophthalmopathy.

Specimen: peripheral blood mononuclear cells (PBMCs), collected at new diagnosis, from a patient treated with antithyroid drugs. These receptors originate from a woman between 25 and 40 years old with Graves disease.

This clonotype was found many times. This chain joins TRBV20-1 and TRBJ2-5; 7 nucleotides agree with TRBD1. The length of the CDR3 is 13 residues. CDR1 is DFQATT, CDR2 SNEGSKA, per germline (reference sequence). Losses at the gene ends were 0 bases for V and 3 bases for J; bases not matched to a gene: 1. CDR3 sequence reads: CSARDGTEETQYF. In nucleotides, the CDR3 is TGCAGTGCTAGAGATGGGACAGAAGAGACCCAGTACTTC.

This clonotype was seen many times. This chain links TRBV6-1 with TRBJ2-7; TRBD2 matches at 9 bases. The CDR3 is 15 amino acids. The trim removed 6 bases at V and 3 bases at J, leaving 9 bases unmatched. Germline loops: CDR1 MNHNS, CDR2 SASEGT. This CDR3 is CASSPPTSGSYEQYF. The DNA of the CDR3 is TGTGCCAGCAGCCCCCCGACTAGCGGAAGCTACGAGCAGTACTTC.

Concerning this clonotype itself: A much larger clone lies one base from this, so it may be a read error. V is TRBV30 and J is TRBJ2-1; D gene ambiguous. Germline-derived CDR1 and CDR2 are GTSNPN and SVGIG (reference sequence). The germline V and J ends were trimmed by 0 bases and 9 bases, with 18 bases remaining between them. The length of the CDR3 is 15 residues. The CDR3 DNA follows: TGTGCCTGGAGTGTTATATTAGACCTCGTCAGTGAGCAGTTCTTC. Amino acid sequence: CAWSVILDLVSEQFF.

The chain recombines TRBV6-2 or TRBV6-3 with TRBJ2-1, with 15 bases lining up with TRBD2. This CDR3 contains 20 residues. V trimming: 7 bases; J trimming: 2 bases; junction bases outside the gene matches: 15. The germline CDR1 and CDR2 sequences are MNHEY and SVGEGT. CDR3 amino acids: CASTSTPGTSGRLTYNEQFF. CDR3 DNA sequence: TGTGCCAGCACCTCGACCCCGGGGACTAGCGGGAGGTTAACCTACAATGAGCAGTTCTTC.

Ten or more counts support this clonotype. The CDR3, as DNA: TGTGCCAGCAGTAAAAGGATTGGGATTAGCGCCAGCTCCTACGAGCAGTACTTC. It yields the protein CASSKRIGISASSYEQYF. This chain joins TRBV7-2 and TRBJ2-7, with TRBD2 as a possible D gene (5 bases). CDR1 and CDR2 (germline): SGHTA, FQGNSA. V shed 6 bases and J shed 0 bases, with 24 bases lying between them. The CDR3 extends over 18 amino acids.

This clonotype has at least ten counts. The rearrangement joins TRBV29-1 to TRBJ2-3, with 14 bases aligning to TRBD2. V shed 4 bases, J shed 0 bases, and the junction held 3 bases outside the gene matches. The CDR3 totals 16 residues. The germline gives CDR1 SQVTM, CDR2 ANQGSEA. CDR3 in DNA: TGCAGCGTTGGGGGGACTAGCGGGGGTAGCACAGATACGCAGTATTTT. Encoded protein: CSVGGTSGGSTDTQYF.

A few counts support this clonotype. Written as DNA, the CDR3 is TGTGCCAGCAGCCACGGGAGCGGCCCCGGGGAGCTGTTTTTT. It encodes CASSHGSGPGELFF. This chain uses TRBV3-1 with TRBJ2-2, with TRBD2 as a possible D gene (6 bases). The CDR3 loop spans 14 amino acids. V was pared by 3 bases and J by 6 bases, with 11 bases between. CDR1 and CDR2 from the germline V gene are LGHDT and YNNKEL (reference sequence).

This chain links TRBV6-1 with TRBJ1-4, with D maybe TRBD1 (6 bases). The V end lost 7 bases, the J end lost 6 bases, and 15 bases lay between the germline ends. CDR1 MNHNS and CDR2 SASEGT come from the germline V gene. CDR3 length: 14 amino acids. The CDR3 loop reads CASIPGTRHEKLFF. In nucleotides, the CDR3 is TGTGCCAGCATTCCCGGGACACGGCATGAAAAACTGTTTTTT.

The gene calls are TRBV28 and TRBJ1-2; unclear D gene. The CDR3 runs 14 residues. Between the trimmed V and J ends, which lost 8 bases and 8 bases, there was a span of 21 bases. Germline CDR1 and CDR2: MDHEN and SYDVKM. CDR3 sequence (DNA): TGTGCCAGCCACCCGTTTCCCGACCGTGGGGGCTACACCTTC. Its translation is CASHPFPDRGGYTF.

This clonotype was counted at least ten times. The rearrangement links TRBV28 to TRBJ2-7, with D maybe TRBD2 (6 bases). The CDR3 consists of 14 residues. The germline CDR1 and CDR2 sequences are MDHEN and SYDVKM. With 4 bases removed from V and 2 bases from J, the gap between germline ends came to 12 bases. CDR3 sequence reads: CASSWGDLPYEQYF. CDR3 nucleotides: TGTGCCAGCAGTTGGGGGGACTTGCCCTACGAGCAGTACTTC.

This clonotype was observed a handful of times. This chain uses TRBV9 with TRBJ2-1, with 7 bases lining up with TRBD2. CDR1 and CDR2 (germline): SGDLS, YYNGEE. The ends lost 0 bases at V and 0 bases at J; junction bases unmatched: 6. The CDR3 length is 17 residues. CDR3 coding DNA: TGTGCCAGCAGCGTAGGGGCTAGCGGAATCTCCTACAATGAGCAGTTCTTC. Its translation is CASSVGASGISYNEQFF.

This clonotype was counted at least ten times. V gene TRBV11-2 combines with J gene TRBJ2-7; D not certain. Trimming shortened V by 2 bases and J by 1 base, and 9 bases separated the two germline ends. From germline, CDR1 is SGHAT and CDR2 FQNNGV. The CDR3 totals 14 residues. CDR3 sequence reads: CASSLYQRSYEQYF. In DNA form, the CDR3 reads TGTGCCAGCAGCTTATACCAGAGATCCTACGAGCAGTACTTC.

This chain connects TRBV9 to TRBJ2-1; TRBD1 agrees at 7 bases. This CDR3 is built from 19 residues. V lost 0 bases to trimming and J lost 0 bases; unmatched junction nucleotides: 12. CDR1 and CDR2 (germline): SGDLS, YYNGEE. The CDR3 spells CASSVGPRGGRSSYNEQFF. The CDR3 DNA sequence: TGTGCCAGCAGCGTAGGGCCTAGAGGGGGCCGTAGCTCCTACAATGAGCAGTTCTTC.

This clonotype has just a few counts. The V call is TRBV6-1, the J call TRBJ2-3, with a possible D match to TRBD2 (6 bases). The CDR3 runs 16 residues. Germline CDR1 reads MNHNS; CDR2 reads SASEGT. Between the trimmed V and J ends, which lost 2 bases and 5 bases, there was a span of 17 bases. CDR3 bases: TGTGCCAGCAGTGAACCGGGACTCCCCTCTCGAGATACGCAGTATTTT. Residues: CASSEPGLPSRDTQYF.

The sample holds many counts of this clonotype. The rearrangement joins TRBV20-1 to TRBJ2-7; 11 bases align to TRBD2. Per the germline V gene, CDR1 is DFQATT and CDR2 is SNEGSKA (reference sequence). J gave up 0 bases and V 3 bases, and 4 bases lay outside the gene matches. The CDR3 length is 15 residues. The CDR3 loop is CSARGTSGYSYEQYF. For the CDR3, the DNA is TGCAGTGCTAGGGGGACTAGCGGTTACTCCTACGAGCAGTACTTC.

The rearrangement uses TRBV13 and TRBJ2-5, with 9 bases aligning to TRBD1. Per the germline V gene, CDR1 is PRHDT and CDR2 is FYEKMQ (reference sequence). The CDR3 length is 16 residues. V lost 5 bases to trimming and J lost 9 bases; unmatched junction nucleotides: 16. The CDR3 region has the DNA TGTGCCAGCAGCCCCGCCGGGACAGGGAAAATGACTTCCCAGTACTTC. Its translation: CASSPAGTGKMTSQYF.

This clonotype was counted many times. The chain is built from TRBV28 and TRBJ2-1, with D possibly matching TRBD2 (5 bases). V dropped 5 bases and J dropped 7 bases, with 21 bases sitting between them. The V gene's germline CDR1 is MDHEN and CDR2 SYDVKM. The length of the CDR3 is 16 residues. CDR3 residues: CASSVQRKPQGNEQFF. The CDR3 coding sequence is TGTGCCAGCAGTGTACAGCGGAAACCACAAGGGAATGAGCAGTTCTTC.

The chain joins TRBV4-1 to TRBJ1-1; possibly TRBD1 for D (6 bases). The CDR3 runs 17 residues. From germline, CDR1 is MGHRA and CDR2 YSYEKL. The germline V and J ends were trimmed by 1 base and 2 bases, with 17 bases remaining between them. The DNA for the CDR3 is TGCGCCAGCAGCCAAGTGGGGGCTGGTTTCGGTAACACTGAAGCTTTCTTT. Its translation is CASSQVGAGFGNTEAFF.

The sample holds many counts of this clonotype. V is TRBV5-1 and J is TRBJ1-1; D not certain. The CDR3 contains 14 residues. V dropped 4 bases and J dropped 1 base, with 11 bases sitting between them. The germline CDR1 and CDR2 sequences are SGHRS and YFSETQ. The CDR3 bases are TGCGCCAGCAGCCAGACACCTTCGAACACTGAAGCTTTCTTT. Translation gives CASSQTPSNTEAFF.

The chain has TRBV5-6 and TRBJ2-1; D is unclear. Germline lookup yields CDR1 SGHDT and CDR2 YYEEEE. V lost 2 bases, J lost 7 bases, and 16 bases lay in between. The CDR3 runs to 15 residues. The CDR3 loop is CASSFRPANRNEQFF. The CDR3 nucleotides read TGTGCCAGCAGCTTCCGACCGGCCAATCGAAATGAGCAGTTCTTC.

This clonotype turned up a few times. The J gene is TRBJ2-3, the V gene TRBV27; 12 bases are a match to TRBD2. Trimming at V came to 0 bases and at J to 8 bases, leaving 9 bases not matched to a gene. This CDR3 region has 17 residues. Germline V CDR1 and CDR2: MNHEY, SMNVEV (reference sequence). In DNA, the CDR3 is TGTGCCAGCAGTTTATCACCTAGCGGGAGGGCCCTCGGTACGCAGTATTTT. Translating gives CASSLSPSGRALGTQYF.

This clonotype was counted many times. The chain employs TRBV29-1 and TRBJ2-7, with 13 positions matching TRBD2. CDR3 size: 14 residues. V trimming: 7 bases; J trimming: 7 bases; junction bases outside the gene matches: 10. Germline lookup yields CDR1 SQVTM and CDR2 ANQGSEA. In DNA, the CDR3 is TGCAGCGCACAACTAGCGGGAGGGCCGGGGGAGCAGTACTTC. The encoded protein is CSAQLAGGPGEQYF.

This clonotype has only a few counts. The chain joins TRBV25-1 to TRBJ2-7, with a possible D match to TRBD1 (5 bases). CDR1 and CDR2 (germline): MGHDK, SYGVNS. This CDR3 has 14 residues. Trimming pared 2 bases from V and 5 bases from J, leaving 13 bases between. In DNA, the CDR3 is TGTGCCAGCAGTGAAATGCAGGGCGAGGACGAGCAGTACTTC. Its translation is CASSEMQGEDEQYF.